The entry below gives a single TCR beta chain sequence along with its context. Its matching antigen is unknown. PCR involved 60 Vbeta and 13 Jbeta primers. Repertoires were generated with immunoSEQ multiplex PCR, while TCRdb's copy carries only in-frame clones and drops some. The sample records roughly 120,000 clones, about 68% being singletons. The data originate from a study of cytomegalovirus exposure and HLA in healthy donors. Whole-study results and caveats: A missense variant in DCLRE1C was later tied to TCR beta V- and J-gene trimming.

Germline CDR1 reads MNHEY; CDR2 reads SMNVEV (reference sequence). The V gene end was trimmed by 6 bases and the J gene end by 5 bases; junction bases not matched to a gene: 6. This CDR3 comprises 13 residues. The chain uses TRBV27 and TRBJ2-7; the match to TRBD1 covers 8 bases. The receptor was isolated from a woman aged 50 to 65 in good health and CMV-seropositive. The specimen sequenced was PBMCs. CDR3 in amino acids: CASRRTGSHEQYF. The CDR3 coding sequence is TGTGCCAGCAGAAGGACAGGGAGCCACGAGCAGTACTTC.